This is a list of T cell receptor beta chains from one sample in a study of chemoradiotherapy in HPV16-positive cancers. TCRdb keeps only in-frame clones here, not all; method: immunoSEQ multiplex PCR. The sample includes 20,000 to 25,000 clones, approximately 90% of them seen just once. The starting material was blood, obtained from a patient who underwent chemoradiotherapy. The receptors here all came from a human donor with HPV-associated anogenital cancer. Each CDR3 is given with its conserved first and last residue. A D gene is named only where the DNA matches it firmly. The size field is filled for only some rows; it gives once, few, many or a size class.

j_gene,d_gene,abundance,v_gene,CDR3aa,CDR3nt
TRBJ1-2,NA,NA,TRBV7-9,CASSRGGAVIYGYTF,TGTGCCAGCAGCAGGGGGGGGGCCGTTATCTATGGCTACACCTTC
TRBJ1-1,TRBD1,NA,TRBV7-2,CASSPRQGPGTEAFF,TGTGCCAGCAGCCCCCGACAGGGGCCAGGCACTGAAGCTTTCTTT
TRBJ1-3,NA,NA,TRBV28,CASSSNTVHSGNTIYF,TGTGCCAGCAGTTCTAACACCGTACACTCTGGAAACACCATATATTTT
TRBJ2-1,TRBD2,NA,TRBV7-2,CASSPRLAGWGNEQFF,TGTGCCAGCAGCCCCCGACTAGCGGGGTGGGGCAATGAGCAGTTCTTC
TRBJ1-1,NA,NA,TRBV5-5,CASSPTGYTEAFF,TGTGCCAGCAGCCCAACAGGCTACACTGAAGCTTTCTTT
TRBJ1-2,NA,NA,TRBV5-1,CASSPAPGPLYGYTF,TGCGCCAGCAGCCCCGCCCCAGGGCCACTCTATGGCTACACCTTC
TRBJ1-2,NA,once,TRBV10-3,CAISDGDRKYGYTF,TGTGCCATCAGTGACGGGGACCGAAAATATGGCTACACCTTC
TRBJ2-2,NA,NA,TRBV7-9,CASSQLLTRTVRTGELFF,TGTGCCAGCAGCCAACTGTTGACCAGGACAGTACGCACCGGGGAGCTGTTTTTT
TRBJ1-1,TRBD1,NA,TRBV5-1,CASNFRQGGGNTEAFF,TGCGCCAGCAATTTTCGACAGGGAGGCGGGAACACTGAAGCTTTCTTT
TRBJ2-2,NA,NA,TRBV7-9,CASSPGAPPGELFF,TGTGCCAGCAGCCCCGGGGCCCCCCCCGGGGAGCTGTTTTTT
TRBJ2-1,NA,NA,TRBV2,CASVRGSLYNEQFF,TGTGCCAGCGTGAGGGGATCTCTATACAATGAGCAGTTCTTC
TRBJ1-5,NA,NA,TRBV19,CASSVRSGPQHF,TGTGCCAGTAGTGTAAGGAGCGGGCCCCAGCATTTT
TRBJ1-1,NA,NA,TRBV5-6,CASSLVPQNTEAFF,TGTGCCAGCAGCTTGGTGCCCCAGAACACTGAAGCTTTCTTT
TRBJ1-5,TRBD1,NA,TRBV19,CASSMSGGKQPQHF,TGTGCCAGTAGTATGTCAGGGGGCAAGCAGCCCCAGCATTTT
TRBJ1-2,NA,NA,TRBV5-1,CASSSDTGLAGYTF,TGCGCCAGCAGCTCCGATACAGGGCTTGCTGGCTACACCTTC
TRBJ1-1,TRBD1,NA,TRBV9,CASSPLLTGGTEAFF,TGTGCCAGCAGCCCCCTTCTAACAGGGGGCACTGAAGCTTTCTTT
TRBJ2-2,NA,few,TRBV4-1,CASSLNTGELFF,TGCGCCAGCAGCCTTAATACCGGGGAGCTGTTTTTT
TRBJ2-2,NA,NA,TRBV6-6,CASSYPSSSNTGELFF,TGTGCCAGCAGTTACCCCTCGTCCTCAAACACCGGGGAGCTGTTTTTT
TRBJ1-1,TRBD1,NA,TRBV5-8,CASSLGTGWTEAFF,TGTGCCAGCAGCTTGGGGACAGGGTGGACTGAAGCTTTCTTT
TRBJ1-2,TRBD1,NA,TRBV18,CASSPSGQGAWGYTF,TGTGCCAGCTCACCATCCGGCCAGGGGGCTTGGGGCTACACCTTC
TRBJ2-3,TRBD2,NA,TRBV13,CASSLSGDTDTQYF,TGTGCCAGCTCTCTGAGCGGGGACACAGATACGCAGTATTTT
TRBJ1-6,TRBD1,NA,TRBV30,CAWNPGGDFSPLHF,TGTGCCTGGAACCCAGGGGGCGATTTTTCACCCCTCCACTTT
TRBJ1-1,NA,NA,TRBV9,CASSPQDGTEAFF,TGTGCCAGCAGCCCCCAGGACGGGACTGAAGCTTTCTTT
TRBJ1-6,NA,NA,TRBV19,CASSPRDYNSPLHF,TGTGCCAGTAGTCCGCGGGACTATAATTCACCCCTCCACTTT
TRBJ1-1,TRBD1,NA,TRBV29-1,CSGGSGTGYTEAFF,TGCAGCGGGGGTTCCGGGACAGGTTATACTGAAGCTTTCTTT
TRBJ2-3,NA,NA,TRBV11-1,CASSLSGTGRTDTQYF,TGTGCCAGCAGCCTGTCCGGGACGGGGAGGACAGATACGCAGTATTTT
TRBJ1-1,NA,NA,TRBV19,CASSVQPRDTEAFF,TGTGCCAGTAGCGTTCAGCCGCGGGACACTGAAGCTTTCTTT
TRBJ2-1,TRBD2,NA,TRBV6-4,CASRASGGNYNEQFF,TGTGCCAGCAGGGCTAGCGGGGGGAACTACAATGAGCAGTTCTTC
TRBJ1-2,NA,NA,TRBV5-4,CASSPSPGSANYGYTF,TGTGCCAGCAGCCCAAGTCCGGGATCCGCTAACTATGGCTACACCTTC
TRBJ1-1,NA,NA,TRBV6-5,CATGRGRTEAFF,TGTGCCACCGGGCGGGGAAGGACTGAAGCTTTCTTT
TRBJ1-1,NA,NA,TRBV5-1,CASSLRQGSMNTEAFF,TGCGCCAGCAGCTTGAGGCAGGGCAGCATGAACACTGAAGCTTTCTTT
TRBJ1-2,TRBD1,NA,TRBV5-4,CASSVGQGQSTYGYTF,TGTGCCAGCAGCGTAGGACAGGGTCAGAGTACCTATGGCTACACCTTC
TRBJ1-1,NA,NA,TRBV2,CASRVGAEAFF,TGTGCCAGCAGGGTAGGAGCTGAAGCTTTCTTT
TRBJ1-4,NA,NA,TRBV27,CASSLHGREKLFF,TGTGCCAGCAGTTTACACGGGAGGGAAAAACTGTTTTTT
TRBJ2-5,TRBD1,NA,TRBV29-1,CSVIPTGPLETQYF,TGCAGCGTTATCCCGACAGGGCCGTTAGAGACCCAGTACTTC
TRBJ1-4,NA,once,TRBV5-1,CASSPGRDNEKLFF,TGCGCCAGCAGCCCCGGACGGGATAATGAAAAACTGTTTTTT
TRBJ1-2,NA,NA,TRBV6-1,CASAGRGVRDGYTF,TGTGCCAGCGCAGGTCGGGGGGTTCGGGATGGCTACACCTTC
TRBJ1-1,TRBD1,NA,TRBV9,CASSVVVDRVRAEAFF,TGTGCCAGCAGCGTAGTTGTCGACAGGGTACGCGCTGAAGCTTTCTTT
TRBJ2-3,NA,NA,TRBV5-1,CASSLWSGTDTQYF,TGCGCCAGCAGCTTGTGGAGTGGGACAGATACGCAGTATTTT
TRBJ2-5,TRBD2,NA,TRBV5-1,CASSLSSERGETQYF,TGCGCCAGCAGCCTCAGCAGCGAGCGGGGAGAGACCCAGTACTTC
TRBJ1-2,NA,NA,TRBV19,CASSISGQKTYGYTF,TGTGCCAGTAGTATATCAGGACAGAAAACTTATGGCTACACCTTC
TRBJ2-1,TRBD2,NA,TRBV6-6,CASRQSRGGLGNEQFF,TGTGCCAGCAGACAGTCACGGGGGGGGCTCGGGAATGAGCAGTTCTTC
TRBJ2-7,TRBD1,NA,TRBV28,CASSTIGTGRQGRFHEQYF,TGTGCCAGCAGTACGATCGGGACAGGGAGGCAGGGCAGGTTCCACGAGCAGTACTTC
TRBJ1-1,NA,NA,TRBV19,CASSSSRGVRNTEAFF,TGTGCCAGTAGTTCCTCCCGGGGGGTTAGGAACACTGAAGCTTTCTTT
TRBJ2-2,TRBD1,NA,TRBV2,CASRRDTGDTGELFF,TGTGCCAGCAGGAGAGATACAGGGGACACCGGGGAGCTGTTTTTT
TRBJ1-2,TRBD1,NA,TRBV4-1,CASSQGDRGITDYTF,TGCGCCAGCAGCCAGGGGGACAGGGGAATAACGGACTACACCTTC
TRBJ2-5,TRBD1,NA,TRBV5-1,CASSLRQGGETQYF,TGCGCCAGCAGCCTTCGACAGGGCGGGGAGACCCAGTACTTC
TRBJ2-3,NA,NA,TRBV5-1,CASSLRTVRGDTQYF,TGCGCCAGCAGCTTGAGGACTGTACGTGGAGATACGCAGTATTTT
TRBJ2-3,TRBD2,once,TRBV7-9,CASSFQRGLSDTQYF,TGTGCCAGCAGCTTTCAGCGGGGGCTCTCAGATACGCAGTATTTT
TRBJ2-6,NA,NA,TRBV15,CATSREEGAGANVLTF,TGTGCCACCAGCAGAGAGGAGGGGGCTGGGGCCAACGTCCTGACTTTC